Listed below are T cell receptor beta chains from one sample, sequenced in a study of blood T cell repertoires in COVID-19. Some clones are missing from TCRdb's copy, which holds only in-frame ones; the method was immunoSEQ multiplex PCR. Of about 130,000 clones in the sample, around 73% were seen once. Material for sequencing was peripheral blood. These receptors originate from a man in his sixties who had recovered from COVID-19. CDR3s include the opening cysteine and the closing phenylalanine or tryptophan. The D gene is left open where the match is weak. Size is omitted from some rows. Given values are once, few, many or a class for expanded clones.

j_call v_call clone_size d_call cdr3_aa cdr3_nt
TRBJ2-3 TRBV7-3 NA TRBD2 CASSSRAGGSTDTQYF TGTGCCAGCAGTTCTCGGGCGGGAGGTAGCACAGATACGCAGTATTTT
TRBJ1-3 TRBV6-6 NA NA CASSWGGPSGNTIYF TGTGCCAGCAGTTGGGGGGGACCCTCTGGAAACACCATATATTTT
TRBJ2-3 TRBV5-6 NA NA CASSSLRGTLDTQYF TGTGCCAGCAGCTCCCTCCGGGGTACCTTGGATACGCAGTATTTT
TRBJ1-2 TRBV21-1 NA NA CASSKPGTGIYIHGYTF TGTGCCAGCAGCAAACCCGGGACAGGGATTTATATTCATGGCTACACCTTC
TRBJ2-3 TRBV6-5 NA TRBD1 CASSYLGQGGTDTQYF TGTGCCAGCAGTTACTTGGGACAGGGGGGCACAGATACGCAGTATTTT
TRBJ2-5 TRBV11-2 few NA CASSPDAGWGAQYF TGTGCCAGCAGCCCAGATGCGGGATGGGGGGCCCAGTACTTC
TRBJ2-6 TRBV7-2 once TRBD1 CASSLSGGGASGANVLTF TGTGCCAGCAGCTTATCAGGGGGTGGGGCCTCCGGGGCCAACGTCCTGACTTTC
TRBJ2-7 TRBV6-5 NA NA CASSFDLWSGSYEQYF TGTGCCAGCAGTTTCGATTTGTGGAGCGGCTCCTACGAGCAGTACTTC
TRBJ2-2 TRBV6-2/TRBV6-3 NA NA CASSDSTTSTGELFF TGTGCCAGCAGCGATTCCACCACGAGCACCGGGGAGCTGTTTTTT
TRBJ2-1 TRBV3-1/TRBV3-2 NA NA CASSETSLNEQFF TGTGCCAGCAGCGAAACTAGCTTGAATGAGCAGTTCTTC
TRBJ2-3 TRBV9 NA TRBD2 CASSVEVGRAPTDTQYF TGTGCCAGCAGCGTAGAAGTCGGGAGGGCCCCCACAGATACGCAGTATTTT
TRBJ2-3 TRBV7-9 once TRBD2 CASSRWRGDTDTQYF TGTGCCAGCAGCCGCTGGCGGGGGGACACAGATACGCAGTATTTT
TRBJ2-2 TRBV19 NA TRBD1 CASRQGPLNTGELFF TGTGCCAGTAGACAGGGGCCCCTGAACACCGGGGAGCTGTTTTTT
TRBJ2-3 TRBV4-3 NA NA CASSQDSLVSSTDTQYF TGCGCCAGCAGCCAAGATTCACTAGTCTCTAGCACAGATACGCAGTATTTT
TRBJ2-7 TRBV4-1 NA TRBD2 CASSQDGSAGVRGEQYF TGCGCCAGCAGCCAAGATGGTTCGGCGGGAGTGCGGGGAGAGCAGTACTTC
TRBJ1-3 TRBV18 NA NA CASSPNEGGGNTIYF TGTGCCAGCTCACCAAACGAGGGAGGTGGAAACACCATATATTTT
TRBJ2-7 TRBV7-9 NA TRBD1 CASSFYRDRASEQYF TGTGCCAGCAGCTTTTACCGGGACAGGGCATCCGAGCAGTACTTC
TRBJ2-2 TRBV6-4 NA TRBD1 CASSPMGQGPAGELFF TGTGCCAGCAGCCCCATGGGACAGGGCCCAGCCGGGGAGCTGTTTTTT
TRBJ2-1 TRBV5-4 once NA CASSLDSGTYNEQFF TGTGCCAGCAGCTTGGACTCAGGGACCTACAATGAGCAGTTCTTC
TRBJ1-4 TRBV7-9 NA TRBD1 CASRYTGTANEKLFF TGTGCCAGCAGGTACACCGGGACAGCTAATGAAAAACTGTTTTTT
TRBJ1-2 TRBV6-5 NA TRBD1 CASRHTGGLNYGYTF TGTGCCAGCAGACATACAGGGGGCTTAAACTATGGCTACACCTTC
TRBJ1-2 TRBV18 NA TRBD1 CASSPHRGRDYGYTF TGTGCCAGCTCCCCCCACAGGGGGCGAGACTATGGCTACACCTTC
TRBJ1-6 TRBV5-6 NA NA CASSSQRAVEDSPLHF TGTGCCAGCAGCTCTCAGAGGGCAGTCGAGGATTCACCCCTCCACTTT
TRBJ2-2 TRBV3-1/TRBV3-2 NA TRBD2 CASSSGDIGTGELFF TGTGCCAGCAGCAGCGGGGATATCGGCACCGGGGAGCTGTTTTTT
TRBJ1-2 TRBV10-3 NA TRBD1 CAISTGAQDYGYTF TGTGCCATCAGTACAGGGGCTCAGGACTATGGCTACACCTTC
TRBJ2-1 TRBV10-3 NA TRBD2 CATSGREGYNEQFF TGTGCCACCAGCGGGAGGGAGGGGTACAATGAGCAGTTCTTC
TRBJ2-3 TRBV18 NA TRBD1 CASSPTGGEGTQYF TGTGCCAGCTCACCGACAGGGGGAGAAGGTACGCAGTATTTT
TRBJ1-1 TRBV13 few NA CASSTKPGTEAFF TGTGCCAGCAGCACCAAGCCGGGCACTGAAGCTTTCTTT
TRBJ1-2 TRBV7-3 once NA CASSLSAGQNYGYTF TGTGCCAGCAGCTTATCCGCTGGACAGAACTATGGCTACACCTTC
TRBJ1-3 TRBV7-2 NA TRBD1 CASSLETGVGNTIYF TGTGCCAGCAGCTTAGAGACAGGGGTTGGAAACACCATATATTTT
TRBJ2-1 TRBV9 NA TRBD2 CASSVPSGTYEQFF TGTGCCAGCAGCGTTCCTAGCGGGACCTATGAGCAGTTCTTC
TRBJ2-1 TRBV19 NA TRBD1 CASSIGGQGSSYNEQFF TGTGCCAGTAGTATAGGTGGACAGGGTAGCTCCTACAATGAGCAGTTCTTC
TRBJ1-2 TRBV14 NA NA CASSHVRGEGYTF TGTGCCAGCAGCCACGTTCGGGGGGAAGGCTACACCTTC
TRBJ1-2 TRBV7-2 once NA CASSLERGLGYGYTF TGTGCCAGCAGCTTAGAGCGGGGGCTTGGCTATGGCTACACCTTC
TRBJ2-1 TRBV7-2 NA TRBD2 CASSVTSGSTKDEQFF TGTGCCAGCAGCGTGACTAGCGGGAGTACTAAGGATGAGCAGTTCTTC
TRBJ2-1 TRBV20-1 NA TRBD2 CSASPPGLAREKQFF TGCAGTGCTAGTCCCCCGGGACTAGCCCGAGAGAAGCAGTTCTTC
TRBJ1-1 TRBV27 NA NA CASSSQSGNTEAFF TGTGCCAGCAGTTCCCAATCAGGGAACACTGAAGCTTTCTTT
TRBJ2-2 TRBV4-3 NA NA CASSQGAITGELFF TGCGCCAGCAGCCAAGGTGCGATCACCGGGGAGCTGTTTTTT
TRBJ2-7 TRBV7-9 few TRBD1 CASSLYRDRGTYEQYF TGTGCCAGCAGCTTATACCGGGACAGGGGCACCTACGAGCAGTACTTC
TRBJ1-1 TRBV10-2 NA NA CASSESREYGTEAFF TGCGCCAGCAGTGAGTCGAGGGAGTACGGCACTGAAGCTTTCTTT